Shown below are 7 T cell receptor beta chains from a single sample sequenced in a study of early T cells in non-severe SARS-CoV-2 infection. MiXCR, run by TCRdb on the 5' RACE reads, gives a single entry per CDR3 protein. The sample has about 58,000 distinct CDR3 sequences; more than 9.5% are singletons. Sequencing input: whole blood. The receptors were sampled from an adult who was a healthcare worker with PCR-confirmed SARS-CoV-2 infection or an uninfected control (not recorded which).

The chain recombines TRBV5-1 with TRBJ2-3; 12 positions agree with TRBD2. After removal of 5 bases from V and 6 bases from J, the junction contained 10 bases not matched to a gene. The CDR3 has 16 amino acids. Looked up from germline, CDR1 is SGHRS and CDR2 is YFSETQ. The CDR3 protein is CASSRGLAGSQDTQYF. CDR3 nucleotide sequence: TGCGCCAGCAGTCGCGGACTAGCGGGGTCGCAGGATACGCAGTATTTT.

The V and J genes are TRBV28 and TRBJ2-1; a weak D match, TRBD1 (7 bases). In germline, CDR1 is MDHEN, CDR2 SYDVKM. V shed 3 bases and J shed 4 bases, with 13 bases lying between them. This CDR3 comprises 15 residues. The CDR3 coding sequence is TGTGCCAGCAGTTTTGTTCAGGGGGGATACAATGAGCAGTTCTTC. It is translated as CASSFVQGGYNEQFF.

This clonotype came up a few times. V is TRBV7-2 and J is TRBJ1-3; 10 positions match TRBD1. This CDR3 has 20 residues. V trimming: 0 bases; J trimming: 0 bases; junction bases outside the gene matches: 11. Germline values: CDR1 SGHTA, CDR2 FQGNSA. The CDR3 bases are TGTGCCAGCAGCTTAGCGCGTGACAGGGGGCTACATATCTCTGGAAACACCATATATTTT. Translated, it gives CASSLARDRGLHISGNTIYF.

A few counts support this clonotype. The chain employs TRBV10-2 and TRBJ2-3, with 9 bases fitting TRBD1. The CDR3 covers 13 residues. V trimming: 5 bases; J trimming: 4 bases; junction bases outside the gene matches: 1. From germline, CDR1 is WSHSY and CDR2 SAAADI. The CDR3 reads CASSRTGADTQYF. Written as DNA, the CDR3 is TGCGCCAGCAGTAGGACAGGGGCAGATACGCAGTATTTT.

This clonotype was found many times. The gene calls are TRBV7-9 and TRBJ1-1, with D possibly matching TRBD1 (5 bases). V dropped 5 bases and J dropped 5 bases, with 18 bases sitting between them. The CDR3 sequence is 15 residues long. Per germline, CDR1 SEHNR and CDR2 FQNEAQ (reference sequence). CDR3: CASSPRQGFGTEAFF. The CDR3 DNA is TGTGCCAGCAGCCCCCGCCAGGGCTTCGGAACTGAAGCTTTCTTT.

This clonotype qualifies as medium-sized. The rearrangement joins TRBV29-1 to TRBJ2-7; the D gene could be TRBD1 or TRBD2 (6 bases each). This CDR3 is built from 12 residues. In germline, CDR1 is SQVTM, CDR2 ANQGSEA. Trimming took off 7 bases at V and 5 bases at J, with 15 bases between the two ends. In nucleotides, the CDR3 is TGCAGCGCTGAGCGAGGGGGGCACGAGCAGTACTTC. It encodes CSAERGGHEQYF.

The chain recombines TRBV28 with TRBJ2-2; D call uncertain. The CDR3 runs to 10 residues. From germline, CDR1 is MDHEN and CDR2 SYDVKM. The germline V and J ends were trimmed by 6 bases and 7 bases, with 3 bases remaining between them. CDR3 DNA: TGTGCCAGCAGCCACGGGGAGCTGTTTTTT. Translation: CASSHGELFF.